This TCR beta chain was sequenced in a study of blood T cell repertoires in COVID-19. Assay: immunoSEQ multiplex PCR; the TCRdb copy retains only in-frame clones and omits some. The sample has about half a million clones, 80% to 90% seen once. Germline-derived CDR1 and CDR2 are SEHNR and FQNEAQ (reference sequence). The trim removed 5 bases at V and 6 bases at J, leaving 9 bases unmatched. There are 15 residues in the CDR3. This rearrangement joins TRBV7-9 to TRBJ1-4; TRBD1 matches 7 bases. The receptor comes from a human donor in a cohort sampled during active COVID-19. Source material: peripheral blood. The CDR3 here is CASSPRGPGYEKLFF. CDR3 in DNA: TGTGCCAGCAGCCCGAGGGGGCCGGGGTATGAAAAACTGTTTTTT.